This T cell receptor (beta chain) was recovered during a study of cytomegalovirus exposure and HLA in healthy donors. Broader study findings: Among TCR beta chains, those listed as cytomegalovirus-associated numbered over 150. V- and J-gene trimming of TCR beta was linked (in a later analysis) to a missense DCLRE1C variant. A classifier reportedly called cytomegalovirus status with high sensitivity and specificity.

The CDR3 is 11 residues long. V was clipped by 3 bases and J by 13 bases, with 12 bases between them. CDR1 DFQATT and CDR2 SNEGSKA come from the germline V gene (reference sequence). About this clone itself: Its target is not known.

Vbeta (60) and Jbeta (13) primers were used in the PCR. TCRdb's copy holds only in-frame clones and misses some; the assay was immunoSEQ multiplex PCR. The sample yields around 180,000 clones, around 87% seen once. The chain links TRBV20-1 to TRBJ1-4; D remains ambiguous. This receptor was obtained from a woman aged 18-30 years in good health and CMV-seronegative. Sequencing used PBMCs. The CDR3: CSARATSRLFF. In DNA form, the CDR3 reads TGCAGTGCTAGGGCAACATCAAGACTGTTTTTT.